This TCR beta chain was captured in a study of shared clonotypes between healthy human individuals. Germline values: CDR1 SGHNT, CDR2 YYREEE (reference sequence). The CDR3 contains 15 residues. V gave up 3 bases and J gave up 4 bases; unmatched junction bases: 6. Clones were sequenced by immunoSEQ multiplex PCR, and TCRdb holds only the in-frame ones, with some missing. Here the sample spans about 2.3 million clones, 90% to 95% being singletons. The source material was naive CD4+ T cells from PBMCs. The subset is: CD45RA+ positively selected. The chain couples TRBV5-4 to TRBJ1-5; TRBD1 agrees at 8 bases. This TCR came from a man aged 18-30 years in good health. Some clones in this sample may be carry-over from other donors' samples. The CDR3 sequence: CASSSWDRPNQPQHF. CDR3 bases: TGTGCCAGCAGCTCCTGGGACAGGCCGAATCAGCCCCAGCATTTT.